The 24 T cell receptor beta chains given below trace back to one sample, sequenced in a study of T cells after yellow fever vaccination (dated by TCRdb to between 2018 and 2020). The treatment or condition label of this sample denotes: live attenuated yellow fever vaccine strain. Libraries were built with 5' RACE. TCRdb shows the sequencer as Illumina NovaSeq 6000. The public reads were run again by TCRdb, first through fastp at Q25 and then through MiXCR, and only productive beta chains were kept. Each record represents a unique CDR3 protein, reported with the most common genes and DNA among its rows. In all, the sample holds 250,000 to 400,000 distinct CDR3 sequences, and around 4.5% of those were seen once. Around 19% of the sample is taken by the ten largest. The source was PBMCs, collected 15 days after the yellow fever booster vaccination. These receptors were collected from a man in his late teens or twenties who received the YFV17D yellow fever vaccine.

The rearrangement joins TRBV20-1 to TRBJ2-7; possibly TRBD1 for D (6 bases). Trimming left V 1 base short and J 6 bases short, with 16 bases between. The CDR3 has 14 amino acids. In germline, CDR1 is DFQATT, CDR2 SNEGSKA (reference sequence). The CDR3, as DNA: TGCAGTGCTAGAGTGGTGGAGAAAGGGGGCGAGCAGTACTTC. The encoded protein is CSARVVEKGGEQYF.

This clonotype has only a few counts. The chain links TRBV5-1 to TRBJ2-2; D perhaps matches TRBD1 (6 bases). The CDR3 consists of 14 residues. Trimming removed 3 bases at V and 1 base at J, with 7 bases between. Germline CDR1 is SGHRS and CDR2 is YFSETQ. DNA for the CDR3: TGCGCCAGCAGCTCGGGACAGAACACCGGGGAGCTGTTTTTT. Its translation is CASSSGQNTGELFF. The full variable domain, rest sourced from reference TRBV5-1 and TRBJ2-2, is KAGVTQTPRYLIKTRGQQVTLSCSPISGHRSVSWYQQTPGQGLQFLFEYFSETQRNKGNFPGRFSGRQFSNSRSEMNVSTLELGDSALYLCASSSGQNTGELFFGEGSRLTVL.

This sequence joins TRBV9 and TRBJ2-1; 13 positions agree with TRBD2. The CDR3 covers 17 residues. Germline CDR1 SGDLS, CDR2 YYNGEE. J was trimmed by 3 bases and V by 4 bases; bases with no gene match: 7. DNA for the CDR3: TGTGCCAGCAGCCTCAGGGGACTAGCGGGGTTCTACAATGAGCAGTTCTTC. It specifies CASSLRGLAGFYNEQFF.

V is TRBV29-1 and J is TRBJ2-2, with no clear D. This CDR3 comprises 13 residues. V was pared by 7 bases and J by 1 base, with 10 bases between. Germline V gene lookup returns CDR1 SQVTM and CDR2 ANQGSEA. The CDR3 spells CSGRLMNTGELFF. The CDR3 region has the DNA TGCAGCGGACGGCTAATGAACACCGGGGAGCTGTTTTTT.

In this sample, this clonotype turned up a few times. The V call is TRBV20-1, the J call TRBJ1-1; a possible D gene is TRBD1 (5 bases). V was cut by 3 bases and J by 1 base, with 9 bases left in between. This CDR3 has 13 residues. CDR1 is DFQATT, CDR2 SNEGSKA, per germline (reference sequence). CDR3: CSASPGGNTEAFF. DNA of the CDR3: TGCAGTGCTAGCCCCGGGGGGAACACTGAAGCTTTCTTT.

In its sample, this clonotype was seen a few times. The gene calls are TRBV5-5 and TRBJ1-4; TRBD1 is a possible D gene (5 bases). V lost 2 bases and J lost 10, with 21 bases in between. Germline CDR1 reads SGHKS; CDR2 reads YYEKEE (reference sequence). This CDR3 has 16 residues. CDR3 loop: CASSFARGGNFGKLFF. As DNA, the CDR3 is TGTGCCAGCAGCTTCGCGCGGGGGGGGAATTTTGGAAAACTGTTTTTT.

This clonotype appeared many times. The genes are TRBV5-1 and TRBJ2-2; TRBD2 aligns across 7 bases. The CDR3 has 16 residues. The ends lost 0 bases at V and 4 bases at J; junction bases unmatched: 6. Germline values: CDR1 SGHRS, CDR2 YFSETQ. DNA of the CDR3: TGCGCCAGCAGCTTGGCCCCTAGCGGTCCCACCGGGGAGCTGTTTTTT. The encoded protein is CASSLAPSGPTGELFF. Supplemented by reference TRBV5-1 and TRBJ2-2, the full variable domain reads KAGVTQTPRYLIKTRGQQVTLSCSPISGHRSVSWYQQTPGQGLQFLFEYFSETQRNKGNFPGRFSGRQFSNSRSEMNVSTLELGDSALYLCASSLAPSGPTGELFFGEGSRLTVL.

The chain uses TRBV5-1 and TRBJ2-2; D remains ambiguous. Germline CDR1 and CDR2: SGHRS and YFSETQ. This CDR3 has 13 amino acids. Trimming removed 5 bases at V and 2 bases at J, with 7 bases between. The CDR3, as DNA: TGCGCCAGCAGGTTTCCAAACACCGGGGAGCTGTTTTTT. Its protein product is CASRFPNTGELFF.

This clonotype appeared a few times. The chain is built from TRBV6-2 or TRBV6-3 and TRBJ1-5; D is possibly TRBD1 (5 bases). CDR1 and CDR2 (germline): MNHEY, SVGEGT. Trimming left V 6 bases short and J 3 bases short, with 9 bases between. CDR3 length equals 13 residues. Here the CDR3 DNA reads TGTGCCAGCAGCCAGACAGACAATCAGCCCCAGCATTTT. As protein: CASSQTDNQPQHF.

This CDR3 is CAWSVDPTSGDLWNEQFF. The CDR3 nucleotides are TGTGCCTGGAGTGTAGACCCGACTAGCGGGGACTTGTGGAATGAGCAGTTCTTC. J is TRBJ2-1 and V is TRBV30; 11 bases fit TRBD2. CDR3 length: 18 amino acids. CDR1 and CDR2 (germline): GTSNPN, SVGIG (reference sequence). Trimming cost V 0 bases and J 7 bases; bases outside gene matches: 14. Full variable domain (missing parts from reference TRBV30 and TRBJ2-1): SQTIHQWPATLVQPVGSPLSLECTVEGTSNPNLYWYRQAAGRGLQLLFYSVGIGQISSEVPQNLSASRPQDRQFILSSKKLLLSDSGFYLCAWSVDPTSGDLWNEQFFGPGTRLTVL.

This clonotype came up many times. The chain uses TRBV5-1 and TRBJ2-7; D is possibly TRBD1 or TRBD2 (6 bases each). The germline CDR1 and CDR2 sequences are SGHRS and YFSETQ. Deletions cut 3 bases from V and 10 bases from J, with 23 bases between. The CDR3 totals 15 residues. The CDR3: CASSSIGTVGGNQYF. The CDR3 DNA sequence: TGCGCCAGCAGCTCAATTGGGACGGTCGGGGGCAACCAGTACTTC.

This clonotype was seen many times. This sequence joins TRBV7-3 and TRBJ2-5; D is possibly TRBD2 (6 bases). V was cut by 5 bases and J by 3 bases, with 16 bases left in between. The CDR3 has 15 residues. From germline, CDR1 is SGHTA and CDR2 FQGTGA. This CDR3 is CASSALGWGEETQYF. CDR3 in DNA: TGTGCCAGCAGCGCGCTAGGGTGGGGGGAAGAGACCCAGTACTTC.

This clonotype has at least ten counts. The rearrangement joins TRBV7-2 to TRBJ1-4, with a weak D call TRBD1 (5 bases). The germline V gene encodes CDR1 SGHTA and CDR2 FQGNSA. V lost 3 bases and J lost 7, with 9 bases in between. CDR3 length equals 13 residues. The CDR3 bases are TGTGCCAGCAGCTTCCAGGGACTTGAAAAACTGTTTTTT. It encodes CASSFQGLEKLFF.

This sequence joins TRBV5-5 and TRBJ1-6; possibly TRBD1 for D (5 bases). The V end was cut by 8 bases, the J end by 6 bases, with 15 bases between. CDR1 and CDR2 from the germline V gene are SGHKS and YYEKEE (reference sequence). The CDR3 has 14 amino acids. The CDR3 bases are TGTGCCAGGAGAACGGGACTTAGTAATTCACCCCTCCACTTT. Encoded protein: CARRTGLSNSPLHF.

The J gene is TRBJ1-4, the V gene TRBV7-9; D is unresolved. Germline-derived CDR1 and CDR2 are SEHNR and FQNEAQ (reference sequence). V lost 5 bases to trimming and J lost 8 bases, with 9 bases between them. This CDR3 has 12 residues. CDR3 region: CASSLTSEKLFF. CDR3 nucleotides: TGTGCCAGCAGCCTCACCTCGGAAAAACTGTTTTTT.

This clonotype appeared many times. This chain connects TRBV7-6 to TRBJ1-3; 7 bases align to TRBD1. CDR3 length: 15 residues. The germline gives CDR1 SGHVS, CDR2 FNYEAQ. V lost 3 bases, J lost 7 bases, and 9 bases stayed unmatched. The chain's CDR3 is CASSLDSTGFNTIYF. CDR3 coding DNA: TGTGCCAGCAGCTTGGACTCGACAGGGTTTAACACCATATATTTT.

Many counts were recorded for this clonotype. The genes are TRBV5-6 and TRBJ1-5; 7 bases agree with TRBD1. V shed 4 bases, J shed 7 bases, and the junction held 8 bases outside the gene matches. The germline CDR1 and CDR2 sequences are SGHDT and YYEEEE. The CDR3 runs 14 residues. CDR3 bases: TGTGCCAGCAGCCAGGGGGGGAGCGGGCAGCCCCAGCATTTT. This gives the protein CASSQGGSGQPQHF.

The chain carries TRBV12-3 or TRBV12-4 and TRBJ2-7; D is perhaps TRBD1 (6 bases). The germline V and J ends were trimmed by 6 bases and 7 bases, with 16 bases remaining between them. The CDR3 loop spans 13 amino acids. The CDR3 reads CASSPDRQLEQYV. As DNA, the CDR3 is TGTGCCAGCAGCCCCGACAGGCAGCTGGAGCAGTACGTC.

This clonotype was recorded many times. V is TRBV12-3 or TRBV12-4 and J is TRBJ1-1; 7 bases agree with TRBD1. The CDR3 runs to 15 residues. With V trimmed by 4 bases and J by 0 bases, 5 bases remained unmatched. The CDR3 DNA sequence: TGTGCCAGCAGTTCGACAGGGCACTTGAACACTGAAGCTTTCTTT. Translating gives CASSSTGHLNTEAFF.

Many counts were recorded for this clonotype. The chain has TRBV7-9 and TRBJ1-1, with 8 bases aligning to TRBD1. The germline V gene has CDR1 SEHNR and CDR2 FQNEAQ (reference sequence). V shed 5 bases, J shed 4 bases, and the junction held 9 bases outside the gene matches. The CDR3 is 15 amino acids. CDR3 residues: CASSGRTGRPTEAFF. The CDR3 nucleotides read TGTGCCAGCAGCGGCCGGACAGGGCGACCCACTGAAGCTTTCTTT.

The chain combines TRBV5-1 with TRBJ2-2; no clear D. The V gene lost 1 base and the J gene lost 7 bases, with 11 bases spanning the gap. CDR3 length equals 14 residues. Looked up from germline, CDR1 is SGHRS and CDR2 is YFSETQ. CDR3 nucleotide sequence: TGCGCCAGCAGCTTGTTCCCCGAAGGCGGGGAGCTGTTTTTT. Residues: CASSLFPEGGELFF.

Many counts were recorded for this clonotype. CDR3 bases: TGTGCCAGCAGCTTTAGGGGAGGGGGCACTGAAGCTTTCTTT. This codes for CASSFRGGGTEAFF. The chain carries TRBV7-2 and TRBJ1-1; the D gene is possibly TRBD1 (6 bases). Trimming stripped 3 bases from V and 4 bases from J, with 12 bases between. The CDR3 sequence is 14 residues long. Germline CDR1 and CDR2: SGHTA and FQGNSA.

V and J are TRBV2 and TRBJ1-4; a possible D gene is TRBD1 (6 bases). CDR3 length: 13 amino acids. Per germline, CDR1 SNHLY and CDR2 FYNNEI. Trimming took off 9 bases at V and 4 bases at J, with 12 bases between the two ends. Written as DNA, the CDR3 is TGTGCCAGACAGGGTAGAAGTAATGAAAAACTGTTTTTT. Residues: CARQGRSNEKLFF.

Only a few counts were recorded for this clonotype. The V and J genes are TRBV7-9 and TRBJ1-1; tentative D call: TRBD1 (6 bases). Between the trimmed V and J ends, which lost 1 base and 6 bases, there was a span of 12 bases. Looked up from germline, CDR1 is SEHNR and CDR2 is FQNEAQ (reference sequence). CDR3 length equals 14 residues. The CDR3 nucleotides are TGTGCCAGCAGCTTAGACAGGGAGGTTGCTGAAGCTTTCTTT. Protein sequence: CASSLDREVAEAFF.